A single sample is the source of the 18 T cell receptor beta chains below, sequenced in a study of blood T cells in healthy people across ages. Combining a sample-barcoded 5' primer with a J-beta primer mix, a second PCR ran for 7 to 11 cycles. Each CDR3 protein is one row after TCRdb ran MiXCR on the 5' RACE reads. Here the sample spans hundreds of thousands of distinct CDR3 sequences, 45% to 50% being singletons. The sequencing sample was made of blood. Receptor source: a woman between 55 and 75 years old in good health.

The rearrangement uses TRBV7-3 and TRBJ2-3; TRBD2 is a possible D gene (6 bases). Between the trimmed V and J ends, which lost 5 bases and 2 bases, there was a span of 17 bases. CDR3 size: 16 residues. The germline V gene has CDR1 SGHTA and CDR2 FQGTGA. CDR3 nucleotide sequence: TGTGCCAGCAGCGGGCGGGGCCGCGGCTCCACAGATACGCAGTATTTT. Amino acid sequence: CASSGRGRGSTDTQYF.

On this clonotype: Possible read error: a much larger clone is one base away. The V call is TRBV12-3 or TRBV12-4, the J call TRBJ2-1; no reliable D call. TRBJ2-7 matches the DNA end more closely, so the J call is doubtful. The CDR3 contains 16 residues. The CDR3 reads CAGSLLGQLSINEQYF. CDR3 DNA: TGTGCCGGCAGTTTATTGGGTCAACTGTCCATCAATGAGCAGTACTTC.

The chain combines TRBV7-2 with TRBJ2-4; TRBD2 aligns across 8 bases. CDR3 length: 14 residues. After removal of 6 bases from V and 8 bases from J, the junction contained 9 bases not matched to a gene. From germline, CDR1 is SGHTA and CDR2 FQGNSA. The CDR3: CASSYWGLEDIQYF. In nucleotides, the CDR3 is TGTGCCAGCAGTTATTGGGGACTAGAGGACATTCAGTACTTC.

This rearrangement joins TRBV4-2 to TRBJ1-2; D gene uncertain. Trimming removed 2 bases from V and 7 bases from J, with 14 bases in between. From germline, CDR1 is LGHNA and CDR2 YNFKEQ. This CDR3 is 14 amino acids long. The CDR3 spells CASSQTGQVTGYTF. The CDR3 region has the DNA TGTGCCAGCAGCCAAACGGGTCAGGTGACTGGCTACACCTTC.

This clonotype was observed a few times. The J gene is TRBJ2-1, the V gene TRBV13, with D possibly being TRBD2 (6 bases). There are 13 residues in the CDR3. Germline V CDR1 and CDR2: PRHDT, FYEKMQ (reference sequence). V lost 1 base and J lost 7, with 8 bases in between. CDR3 DNA sequence: TGTGCCAGCAGCTTAGATCGGGGGAATGAGCAGTTCTTC. Translating gives CASSLDRGNEQFF.

The rearrangement links TRBV29-1 to TRBJ2-1; TRBD1 agrees at 9 bases. Germline-derived CDR1 and CDR2 are SQVTM and ANQGSEA. The CDR3 has 13 amino acids. The CDR3 loop reads CSTLGTGLYEQFF. CDR3 sequence (DNA): TGCAGTACCCTGGGGACAGGGTTATATGAGCAGTTCTTC.

This clonotype has more than one count but fewer than ten. The chain employs TRBV7-2 and TRBJ2-7, with D uncertain. From germline, CDR1 is SGHTA and CDR2 FQGNSA. V was cut by 6 bases and J by 2 bases, with 14 bases left in between. The CDR3 runs to 14 residues. This chain's CDR3 is CASRHETAAYEQYF. In nucleotides, the CDR3 is TGTGCCAGCAGGCACGAAACAGCCGCCTACGAGCAGTACTTC.

This clonotype was detected only a few times. The chain carries TRBV5-1 and TRBJ2-7; D gene ambiguous. This CDR3 is 14 amino acids long. In germline, CDR1 is SGHRS, CDR2 YFSETQ. With 0 bases removed from V and 5 bases from J, the gap between germline ends came to 12 bases. This CDR3 is CASSLGGVRNEQYF. CDR3 nucleotide sequence: TGCGCCAGCAGCTTGGGTGGGGTTCGGAACGAGCAGTACTTC. Supplemented by reference TRBV5-1 and TRBJ2-7, the full variable domain reads KAGVTQTPRYLIKTRGQQVTLSCSPISGHRSVSWYQQTPGQGLQFLFEYFSETQRNKGNFPGRFSGRQFSNSRSEMNVSTLELGDSALYLCASSLGGVRNEQYFGPGTRLTVT.

This chain links TRBV6-6 with TRBJ2-2, with unresolved D. Germline V CDR1 and CDR2: MNHNY, SVGAGI (reference sequence). The CDR3 loop spans 17 amino acids. V lost 3 bases, J lost 2 bases, and 16 bases lay in between. The CDR3 DNA is TGTGCCAGCAGTTATACACGTGCCCAATTTAACACCGGGGAGCTGTTTTTT. Translating gives CASSYTRAQFNTGELFF.

The chain carries TRBV20-1 and TRBJ2-7; perhaps TRBD2 as D (6 bases). Germline V gives CDR1 DFQATT, CDR2 SNEGSKA (reference sequence). The CDR3 extends over 14 amino acids. V was shortened by 3 bases and J by 6 bases, with 18 bases between the two germline ends. Here the CDR3 reads CSARPFSGVREQYF. In DNA form, the CDR3 reads TGCAGTGCTAGGCCTTTTTCGGGGGTTCGCGAGCAGTACTTC.

V gene TRBV5-1 combines with J gene TRBJ2-1, with TRBD2 matching over 7 bases. V shed 3 bases, J shed 9 bases, and the junction held 9 bases outside the gene matches. The CDR3 totals 14 residues. From germline, CDR1 is SGHRS and CDR2 YFSETQ. CDR3 region: CASSSGTIMAEQFF. The DNA for the CDR3 is TGCGCCAGCAGCTCCGGGACTATTATGGCTGAGCAGTTCTTC.

This sequence joins TRBV20-1 and TRBJ2-1, with TRBD2 matching 9 bases. This CDR3 comprises 14 residues. After removal of 3 bases from V and 2 bases from J, the junction contained 2 bases not matched to a gene. The germline CDR1 and CDR2 sequences are DFQATT and SNEGSKA (reference sequence). The CDR3 nucleotides are TGCAGTGCTAGCCCTAGCGGGACCTACAATGAGCAGTTCTTC. Protein: CSASPSGTYNEQFF.

This clonotype was seen a handful of times. The chain has TRBV29-1 and TRBJ1-2; D gene uncertain. The CDR3 loop spans 14 amino acids. Trimming stripped 4 bases from V and 4 bases from J, with 16 bases between. From germline, CDR1 is SQVTM and CDR2 ANQGSEA. CDR3 nucleotide sequence: TGCAGCGTTGTTCCGATTGGCAGCTCCTATGGCTACACCTTC. It is translated as CSVVPIGSSYGYTF.

The chain uses TRBV20-1 and TRBJ2-7, with D tentatively TRBD2 (6 bases). The CDR3 has 13 residues. V lost 3 bases, J lost 7 bases, and 16 bases lay in between. Germline assignment: CDR1 DFQATT and CDR2 SNEGSKA (reference sequence). The chain's CDR3 is CSASGGTGNEQYF. The CDR3 nucleotides read TGCAGTGCTAGTGGAGGGACGGGGAATGAGCAGTACTTC.

V usage is TRBV5-6 and J usage is TRBJ1-2; the D is unclear. This CDR3 is built from 14 residues. CDR1 SGHDT and CDR2 YYEEEE come from the germline V gene. The ends were cut back, 4 bases at V and 0 bases at J, with 10 bases in the middle. The CDR3 coding sequence is TGTGCCAGCAGCCGGAACAGAGCTAACTATGGCTACACCTTC. Its translation: CASSRNRANYGYTF. Complete variable domain (other parts from reference TRBV5-6 and TRBJ1-2): DAGVTQSPTHLIKTRGQQVTLRCSPKSGHDTVSWYQQALGQGPQFIFQYYEEEERQRGNFPDRFSGHQFPNYSSELNVNALLLGDSALYLCASSRNRANYGYTFGSGTRLTVV.

A few counts support this clonotype. The V and J genes are TRBV20-1 and TRBJ2-3, with 9 nucleotides matching TRBD2. V lost 3 bases and J lost 8; bases outside the gene matches: 12. This CDR3 comprises 15 residues. Germline V gene data show CDR1 as DFQATT and CDR2 as SNEGSKA (reference sequence). The CDR3 spells CSASPPGTSLTTQYF. The CDR3 DNA sequence: TGCAGTGCTAGCCCACCCGGGACTAGCTTAACTACGCAGTATTTT.

With respect to this clonotype: An end of the junction differs from the germline gene, which may be a read error. This chain links TRBV28 with TRBJ2-5; a weak D match, TRBD1 (6 bases). The J call may not be correct, given that the DNA end is closer to TRBJ2-1. CDR1 is MDHEN, CDR2 SYDVKM, per germline. The CDR3 is 16 residues long. CDR3 sequence reads: CAGRNGKQGMQETQFF. The CDR3 DNA reads TGTGCCGGCAGAAATGGAAAACAGGGAATGCAAGAGACCCAGTTCTTC.

The V and J genes are TRBV13 and TRBJ1-1; the match to TRBD1 covers 7 bases. Germline V gene lookup returns CDR1 PRHDT and CDR2 FYEKMQ (reference sequence). The CDR3 has 15 amino acids. Losses at the gene ends were 6 bases for V and 5 bases for J; bases not matched to a gene: 12. The CDR3 region is CASRYKGAGRTEAFF. The CDR3 DNA is TGTGCCAGCAGATACAAGGGGGCGGGGAGAACTGAAGCTTTCTTT.